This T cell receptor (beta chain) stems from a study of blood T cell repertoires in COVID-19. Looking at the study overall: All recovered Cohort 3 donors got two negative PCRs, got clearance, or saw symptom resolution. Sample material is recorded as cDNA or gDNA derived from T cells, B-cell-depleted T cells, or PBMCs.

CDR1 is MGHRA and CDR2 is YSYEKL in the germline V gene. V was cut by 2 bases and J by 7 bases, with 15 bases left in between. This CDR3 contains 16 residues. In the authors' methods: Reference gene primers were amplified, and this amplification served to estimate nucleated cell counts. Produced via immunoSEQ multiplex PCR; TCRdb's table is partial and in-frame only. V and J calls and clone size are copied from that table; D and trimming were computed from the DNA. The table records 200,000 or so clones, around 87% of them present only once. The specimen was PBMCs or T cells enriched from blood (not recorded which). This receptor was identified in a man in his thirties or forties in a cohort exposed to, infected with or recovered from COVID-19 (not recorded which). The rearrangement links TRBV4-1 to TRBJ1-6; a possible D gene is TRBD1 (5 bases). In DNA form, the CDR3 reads TGCGCCAGCAGCCAAAAGGGGATTACTGAGAATTCACCCCTCCACTTT. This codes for CASSQKGITENSPLHF.